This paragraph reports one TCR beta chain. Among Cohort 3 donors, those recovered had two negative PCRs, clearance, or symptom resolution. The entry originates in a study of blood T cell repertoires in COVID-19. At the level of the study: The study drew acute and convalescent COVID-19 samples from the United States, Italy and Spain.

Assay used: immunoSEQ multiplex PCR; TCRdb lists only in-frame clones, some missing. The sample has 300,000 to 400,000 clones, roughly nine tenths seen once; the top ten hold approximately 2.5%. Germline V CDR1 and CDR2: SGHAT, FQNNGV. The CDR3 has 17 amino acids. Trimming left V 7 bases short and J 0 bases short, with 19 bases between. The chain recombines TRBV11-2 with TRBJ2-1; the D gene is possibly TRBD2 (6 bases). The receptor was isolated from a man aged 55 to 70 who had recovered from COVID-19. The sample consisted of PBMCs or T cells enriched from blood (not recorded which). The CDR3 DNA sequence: TGTGCCAGCACCCCCGCCGGGGGAGATACCTCCTACAATGAGCAGTTCTTC. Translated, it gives CASTPAGGDTSYNEQFF.